This TCR beta chain appears in the sequencing data of a study of shared clonotypes between healthy human individuals. Generated by immunoSEQ multiplex PCR, the TCRdb table keeps only in-frame clones and is missing some. The repertoire includes some 480,000 clones, less than 80% of them detected once, and over 9.5% sits in the top ten. Between the trimmed V and J ends, which lost 0 bases and 3 bases, there was a span of 6 bases. Germline V gene data show CDR1 as SGHRS and CDR2 as YFSETQ. This CDR3 contains 13 residues. Material for sequencing was PBMCs. The chain is built from TRBV5-1 and TRBJ1-2; D gene ambiguous. The TCR was taken from a woman between 40 and 55 years old in good health. Some clones in this sample may be carry-over from other donors' samples. For the CDR3, the DNA is TGCGCCAGCAGCTTGGATGGGGACTATGGCTACACCTTC. Residues: CASSLDGDYGYTF. The complete variable domain, with remaining parts taken from reference TRBV5-1 and TRBJ1-2, reads KAGVTQTPRYLIKTRGQQVTLSCSPISGHRSVSWYQQTPGQGLQFLFEYFSETQRNKGNFPGRFSGRQFSNSRSEMNVSTLELGDSALYLCASSLDGDYGYTFGSGTRLTVV.